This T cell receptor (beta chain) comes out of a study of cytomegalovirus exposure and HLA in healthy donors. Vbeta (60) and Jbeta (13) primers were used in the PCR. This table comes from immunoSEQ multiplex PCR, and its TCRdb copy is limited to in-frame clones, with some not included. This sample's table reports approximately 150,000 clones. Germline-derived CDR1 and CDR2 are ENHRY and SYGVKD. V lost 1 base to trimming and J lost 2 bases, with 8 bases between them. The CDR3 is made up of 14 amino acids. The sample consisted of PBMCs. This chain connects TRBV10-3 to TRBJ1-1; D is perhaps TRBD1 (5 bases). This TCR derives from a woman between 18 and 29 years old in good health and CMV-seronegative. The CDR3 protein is CAISELTDNTEAFF. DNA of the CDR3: TGTGCCATCAGTGAGTTGACAGACAACACTGAAGCTTTCTTT.